The 13 T cell receptor beta chains below were found in one sample sequenced in a study of cytomegalovirus exposure and HLA in healthy donors. Vbeta (60) and Jbeta (13) primers were used in the PCR. Using immunoSEQ multiplex PCR, the repertoire was profiled, and TCRdb retains in-frame clones only, with some absent. The data contain around 55,000 clones, about 76% of them singletons. The sequencing sample was made of PBMCs. The source of these receptors is a female donor in good health and CMV-seronegative.

This chain joins TRBV27 and TRBJ2-7; a possible D gene is TRBD2 (5 bases). From germline, CDR1 is MNHEY and CDR2 SMNVEV (reference sequence). The CDR3 totals 13 residues. Deletions cut 6 bases from V and 2 bases from J, with 11 bases between. CDR3 protein: CASSRPGTYEQYF. As DNA, the CDR3 is TGTGCCAGCAGCCGACCCGGGACCTACGAGCAGTACTTC.

V is TRBV15 and J is TRBJ2-2; 9 nucleotides align to TRBD2. The CDR3 length is 16 residues. CDR1 is LNHNV and CDR2 is YYDKDF in the germline V gene (reference sequence). V lost 0 bases and J lost 7; bases outside the gene matches: 6. The CDR3 is CATSRDSGSVGGELFF. DNA of the CDR3: TGTGCCACCAGCAGAGATAGCGGGAGTGTAGGCGGGGAGCTGTTTTTT.

The chain has TRBV5-6 and TRBJ2-7, with 7 bases lining up with TRBD1. CDR1 is SGHDT and CDR2 is YYEEEE in the germline V gene. V lost 4 bases and J lost 0; bases outside the gene matches: 7. The CDR3 is made up of 15 amino acids. The DNA for the CDR3 is TGTGCCAGCAGCGTGGGACAGACGAGCTCCTACGAGCAGTACTTC. Its translation: CASSVGQTSSYEQYF.

This CDR3 is CASSWSGRALYNEQFF. The CDR3, as DNA: TGTGCCAGCAGCTGGAGCGGGAGGGCCCTCTACAATGAGCAGTTCTTC. The chain has TRBV7-9 and TRBJ2-1, with 10 nucleotides matching TRBD2. V dropped 4 bases and J dropped 3; count of bases not matched to a gene: 6. Germline CDR1 SEHNR, CDR2 FQNEAQ (reference sequence). CDR3 length: 16 amino acids.

This clone was recorded once. The chain carries TRBV19 and TRBJ1-1, with TRBD1 matching 7 bases. This CDR3 is 17 amino acids long. J gave up 1 base and V 1 base, and 9 bases lay outside the gene matches. CDR1 is LNHDA and CDR2 is SQIVND in the germline V gene (reference sequence). The CDR3 loop is CASSIGTGQLGNTEAFF. In nucleotides, the CDR3 is TGTGCCAGTAGTATAGGGACAGGCCAACTGGGGAACACTGAAGCTTTCTTT.

The V call is TRBV7-6, the J call TRBJ2-2; TRBD2 agrees at 12 bases. The V gene end was trimmed by 1 base and the J gene end by 2 bases; junction bases not matched to a gene: 5. The CDR3 runs 18 residues. From germline, CDR1 is SGHVS and CDR2 FNYEAQ. This CDR3 is CASSLVPSGGGNTGELFF. The CDR3 coding sequence is TGTGCCAGCAGCTTAGTACCTAGCGGGGGGGGAAACACCGGGGAGCTGTTTTTT. Together with reference TRBV7-6 and TRBJ2-2, the CDR3 gives the full variable domain: GAGVSQSPRYKVTKRGQDVALRCDPISGHVSLYWYRQALGQGPEFLTYFNYEAQQDKSGLPNDRFSAERPEGSISTLTIQRTEQRDSAMYRCASSLVPSGGGNTGELFFGEGSRLTVL.

This clone showed up just a few times. The chain uses TRBV19 and TRBJ2-3; 8 nucleotides line up with TRBD2. Germline V gives CDR1 LNHDA, CDR2 SQIVND (reference sequence). Germline trimming cut 5 bases from V and 4 bases from J; bases unmatched to any gene: 11. CDR3 length equals 16 residues. In DNA form, the CDR3 reads TGTGCCAGTAGTGCTGTACCGGGACTAGGGGCAGATACGCAGTATTTT. This sequence encodes CASSAVPGLGADTQYF.

In its sample, this clone was seen once. The V gene is TRBV5-1, the J gene TRBJ2-7; 12 bases align to TRBD1. This CDR3 has 16 amino acids. The V gene's germline CDR1 is SGHRS and CDR2 YFSETQ. With V trimmed by 4 bases and J by 2 bases, 7 bases remained unmatched. CDR3 residues: CASSAEGTGGPYEQYF. As DNA, the CDR3 is TGCGCCAGCAGCGCGGAGGGGACAGGGGGCCCCTACGAGCAGTACTTC.

The chain joins TRBV19 to TRBJ2-2; possible D gene TRBD1, 6 bases. CDR3 length equals 16 residues. Germline V lookup: CDR1 LNHDA, CDR2 SQIVND (reference sequence). V was shortened by 5 bases and J by 5 bases, with 18 bases between the two germline ends. CDR3 nucleotide sequence: TGTGCCAGTAGTGGAACGGGACACGGTGGTACCGGGGAGCTGTTTTTT. Amino acid sequence: CASSGTGHGGTGELFF.

The V and J genes are TRBV7-8 and TRBJ1-6, with 8 bases matching TRBD1. The J segment lost 6 bases and the V segment lost 2 bases, leaving 6 bases of the junction unmatched. Germline values: CDR1 SGHVS, CDR2 FQNEAQ. The CDR3 is 16 amino acids. The CDR3 DNA reads TGTGCCAGCAGCTTAACCCCAGGGGGCATTAATTCACCCCTCCACTTT. This gives the protein CASSLTPGGINSPLHF.

This chain uses TRBV5-1 with TRBJ2-6, with 7 bases fitting TRBD1. This CDR3 contains 18 residues. CDR1 is SGHRS, CDR2 YFSETQ, per germline. V lost 1 base, J lost 3 bases, and 10 bases stayed unmatched. CDR3 sequence (DNA): TGCGCCAGCAGCTTGCTGGCCAGGGGGATAAGTGGGGCCAACGTCCTGACTTTC. Translation: CASSLLARGISGANVLTF.

The chain combines TRBV9 with TRBJ2-5; possible D gene TRBD2, 6 bases. V was cut by 0 bases and J by 5 bases, with 14 bases left in between. The V gene's germline CDR1 is SGDLS and CDR2 YYNGEE. This CDR3 has 15 residues. The DNA of the CDR3 is TGTGCCAGCAGCGTAGGGGCCAGCGGAGGGGAGACCCAGTACTTC. Translation gives CASSVGASGGETQYF.

This clone was seen a few times. The rearrangement uses TRBV30 and TRBJ1-1; 8 bases match TRBD1. The junction had 6 bases not matched to a gene; V was cut back by 2 bases and J by 4 bases. The CDR3 runs 14 residues. The germline gives CDR1 GTSNPN, CDR2 SVGIG (reference sequence). The CDR3 DNA reads as TGTGCCTGGAGTCCCCAGGACAGGGTCACTGAAGCTTTCTTT. Translating gives CAWSPQDRVTEAFF.